These 23 T cell receptor beta chains originate from one sample sequenced in a study of T cells after yellow fever vaccination (dated by TCRdb to 2018 to 2020). The treatment or condition label for this specimen denotes: live attenuated yellow fever vaccine strain. Library creation used 5' RACE. Sequenced on an Illumina HiSeq 2500. TCRdb itself trimmed the public reads at Q25 with fastp, ran MiXCR and retained productive beta chains. Entries that share a CDR3 protein sequence are merged under the most common genes and DNA. The table for this sample lists about 500,000 distinct CDR3 sequences; around 17% of them were counted only once. Of the sample, roughly 17% falls within the top ten clones. The specimen comprised PBMCs, sampled 5 days after the first yellow fever vaccination. These receptors were collected from a man between 18 and 35 years old who received the YFV17D yellow fever vaccine.

For this clonotype: One end of the junction fails to match germline, which may point to a read error. V is TRBV5-1 and J is TRBJ2-1; TRBD2 matches 14 bases. The CDR3 is 17 amino acids. CDR1 is SGHRS, CDR2 YFSETQ, per germline. CDR3 nucleotide sequence: TGCGCCAGCAGCGGGATGGGACTAGCGGGGGAATTGGATGAGCTGTTCTTC. Protein product: CASSGMGLAGELDELFF.

The V and J genes are TRBV6-2 or TRBV6-3 and TRBJ2-7; the D gene is possibly TRBD1 (5 bases). The germline gives CDR1 MNHEY, CDR2 SVGEGT. Trimming stripped 5 bases from V and 0 bases from J, with 14 bases between. The CDR3 totals 15 residues. CDR3 sequence (DNA): TGTGCCAGCAGTGGGGCCGTATTTAGCTCCTACGAGCAGTACGTC. It translates to CASSGAVFSSYEQYV.

This rearrangement joins TRBV5-4 to TRBJ2-6, with TRBD1 matching 7 bases. CDR3 size: 17 residues. Losses at the gene ends were 2 bases for V and 0 bases for J; bases not matched to a gene: 5. The germline CDR1 and CDR2 sequences are SGHNT and YYREEE (reference sequence). CDR3 in DNA: TGTGCCAGCAGCTTAGCACAGGGGTTCTCTGGGGCCAACGTCCTGACTTTC. It encodes CASSLAQGFSGANVLTF.

Worth noting for this clonotype: A much larger clone differs from this one at a single base, so this may be a read error. The chain joins TRBV4-1 to TRBJ2-1; TRBD1 is a possible D gene (6 bases). Trimming pared 4 bases from V and 6 bases from J, leaving 16 bases between. Germline CDR1 MGHRA, CDR2 YSYEKL. This CDR3 has 15 residues. CDR3: CASSPTWTASNEQFF. The CDR3, as DNA: TGCGCCAGCAGCCCCACTTGGACAGCGAGCAATGAGCAGTTCTTC.

This clonotype was detected only a few times. This sequence joins TRBV19 and TRBJ2-3; D is perhaps TRBD1 (5 bases). From germline, CDR1 is LNHDA and CDR2 SQIVND (reference sequence). Trimming shortened V by 6 bases and J by 0 bases, and 10 bases separated the two germline ends. The CDR3 runs to 14 residues. The chain's CDR3 is CASREQASTDTQYF. CDR3 in DNA: TGTGCCAGTAGGGAACAGGCTAGCACAGATACGCAGTATTTT.

This clonotype appeared many times. This chain joins TRBV28 and TRBJ2-7; D unclear. CDR1 and CDR2 (germline): MDHEN, SYDVKM. CDR3 length equals 13 residues. Trimming pared 5 bases from V and 3 bases from J, leaving 11 bases between. The CDR3 here is CASSLGPHYEQYV. The CDR3 nucleotides are TGTGCCAGCAGTCTCGGACCGCACTACGAGCAGTACGTC.

The chain joins TRBV6-2 or TRBV6-3 to TRBJ1-2; D possibly corresponds to TRBD1 (5 bases). The CDR3 runs to 14 residues. Germline assignment: CDR1 MNHEY and CDR2 SVGEGT. Trimming stripped 9 bases from V and 0 bases from J, with 14 bases between. The CDR3: CARSTGTPNYGYTF. CDR3 nucleotide sequence: TGTGCCAGGAGCACTGGGACGCCTAACTATGGCTACACCTTC.

This clonotype was counted a few times. This chain links TRBV6-1 with TRBJ2-3; tentatively, D is TRBD2 (6 bases). V lost 8 bases, J lost 5 bases, and 20 bases lay in between. This CDR3 spans 15 amino acids. CDR1 and CDR2 from the germline V gene are MNHNS and SASEGT. The CDR3 region is CASRPWDLGGDTQYF. In DNA, the CDR3 is TGTGCCAGCCGCCCCTGGGACTTGGGGGGAGATACGCAGTATTTT.

The J gene is TRBJ2-5, the V gene TRBV7-2; the match to TRBD1 covers 9 bases. Per germline, CDR1 SGHTA and CDR2 FQGNSA. CDR3 length: 16 amino acids. J gave up 5 bases and V 5 bases, and 12 bases lay outside the gene matches. The CDR3 bases are TGTGCCAGCAGCCCAGGTCCGGACAGGGGTCTGGAGACCCAGTACTTC. Protein: CASSPGPDRGLETQYF.

This chain joins TRBV4-1 and TRBJ1-4; no reliable D call. Germline V gene sequence: CDR1 MGHRA, CDR2 YSYEKL. V was trimmed by 6 bases and J by 7 bases, leaving 15 bases between them. CDR3 length: 14 residues. CDR3 sequence reads: CASRQRRNGEKLFF. As DNA, the CDR3 is TGCGCCAGCAGACAGCGACGTAATGGTGAAAAACTGTTTTTT.

This chain uses TRBV7-2 with TRBJ2-7, with 10 bases that match TRBD2. The CDR3 is made up of 13 amino acids. Trimming at V came to 8 bases and at J to 6 bases, leaving 7 bases not matched to a gene. The germline V gene has CDR1 SGHTA and CDR2 FQGNSA. CDR3 coding DNA: TGTGCCAGCGGGGTACTAGCGGGGCTCGAGCAGTACGTC. It specifies CASGVLAGLEQYV.

This clonotype was seen a few times. The DNA is omitted, as the CDR3 cannot be located on it reliably, and the CDR3 follows TCRdb's listing. This sequence joins TRBV15 and TRBJ1-1; the DNA was not used to check the table's D call, TRBD1. The CDR3 length is 13 residues, termini included. CDR1 is LNHNV and CDR2 is YYDKDF in the germline V gene (reference sequence). The CDR3 sequence is CATSRVGQGATMF.

A few counts support this clonotype. V usage is TRBV6-2 or TRBV6-3 and J usage is TRBJ2-1; D perhaps matches TRBD1 (6 bases). In germline, CDR1 is MNHEY, CDR2 SVGEGT. Trimming shortened V by 0 bases and J by 6 bases, and 15 bases separated the two germline ends. This CDR3 contains 16 residues. The CDR3 coding sequence is TGTGCCAGCAGTTACTCGAGGGGGAGCCAGGGCAATGAGCAGTTCTTC. It yields the protein CASSYSRGSQGNEQFF.

The chain combines TRBV5-1 with TRBJ2-5; D ambiguous. The CDR3 is made up of 13 amino acids. The germline CDR1 and CDR2 sequences are SGHRS and YFSETQ. Trimming left V 0 bases short and J 5 bases short, with 8 bases between. The chain's CDR3 is CASSLDGWETQYF. CDR3 coding DNA: TGCGCCAGCAGCTTGGACGGATGGGAGACCCAGTACTTC.

The chain couples TRBV2 to TRBJ2-1; D gene uncertain. CDR1 is SNHLY, CDR2 FYNNEI, per germline. The CDR3 length is 13 residues. Trimming cost V 7 bases and J 5 bases, with 12 bases left between them. DNA for the CDR3: TGTGCCAGCAAGTTGTCGTCGAACAATGAGCAGTTCTTC. Translating gives CASKLSSNNEQFF.

The chain is built from TRBV24-1 and TRBJ2-5; 9 bases line up with TRBD1. Unmatched junction bases numbered 9, after V lost 4 bases and J lost 4 bases. Germline values: CDR1 KGHDR, CDR2 SFDVKD. The CDR3 covers 16 residues. CDR3 sequence reads: CATSDSQQGARETQYF. The CDR3 DNA reads as TGTGCCACCAGTGACTCGCAACAGGGGGCGCGAGAGACCCAGTACTTC.

This clonotype came up a few times. The rearrangement links TRBV3-1 to TRBJ1-1, with TRBD1 identical over 9 bases. Germline CDR1 reads LGHDT; CDR2 reads YNNKEL (reference sequence). V lost 4 bases to trimming and J lost 9 bases; unmatched junction nucleotides: 9. The CDR3 length is 14 residues. CDR3 loop: CASSLNRDRVKAFF. The CDR3 bases are TGTGCCAGCAGCCTAAACCGGGACAGGGTGAAAGCTTTCTTT.

This clonotype has a handful of counts. This chain links TRBV30 with TRBJ2-2; possible D gene TRBD1, 5 bases. The germline V and J ends were trimmed by 4 bases and 0 bases, with 9 bases remaining between them. Per germline, CDR1 GTSNPN and CDR2 SVGIG (reference sequence). The CDR3 is made up of 14 amino acids. In DNA form, the CDR3 reads TGTGCCTGGACCCAGGGTGCGAACACCGGGGAGCTGTTTTTT. Translating gives CAWTQGANTGELFF.

This clonotype was recorded a few times. This chain uses TRBV7-9 with TRBJ1-1; unclear D gene. This CDR3 is 12 amino acids long. V gave up 9 bases and J gave up 4 bases, with 12 bases separating them. The germline V gene has CDR1 SEHNR and CDR2 FQNEAQ (reference sequence). The DNA of the CDR3 is TGTGCCAGTAGAGGCGTGATCACTGAAGCTTTCTTT. It encodes CASRGVITEAFF.

The chain links TRBV28 to TRBJ2-3, with D tentatively TRBD1 or TRBD2 (5 bases each). Germline CDR1 MDHEN, CDR2 SYDVKM. The CDR3 runs to 17 residues. Trimming took off 5 bases at V and 0 bases at J, with 18 bases between the two ends. The CDR3 reads CASSPVNRGISTDTQYF. The CDR3 DNA reads TGTGCCAGCAGTCCCGTCAATCGGGGCATTAGCACAGATACGCAGTATTTT.

This clonotype was counted many times. The chain links TRBV5-1 to TRBJ2-1; D unclear. The V end lost 6 bases, the J end lost 5 bases, and 18 bases lay between the germline ends. CDR3 length: 15 residues. Per the germline V gene, CDR1 is SGHRS and CDR2 is YFSETQ. CDR3 amino acids: CASKPLGGNDNEQFF. The CDR3 coding sequence is TGCGCCAGCAAGCCCCTTGGTGGGAATGACAATGAGCAGTTCTTC.

This clonotype turned up a few times. This sequence joins TRBV9 and TRBJ2-7; D possibly corresponds to TRBD2 (5 bases). In germline, CDR1 is SGDLS, CDR2 YYNGEE. Trimming cost V 3 bases and J 4 bases, with 17 bases left between them. CDR3 size: 15 residues. The CDR3 loop reads CASSAGDGPGYEQYF. The CDR3 nucleotides are TGTGCCAGCAGCGCCGGGGATGGGCCGGGGTACGAGCAGTACTTC.

The DNA for the CDR3 is TGCGCCAGCAGCTTGACAGTATACACCGGGGAGCTGTTTTTT. It codes for CASSLTVYTGELFF. The V gene is TRBV5-1, the J gene TRBJ2-2; D not certain. The CDR3 has 14 residues. The V gene's germline CDR1 is SGHRS and CDR2 YFSETQ. V dropped 1 base and J dropped 3 bases, with 7 bases sitting between them. Variable domain in full (rest from reference TRBV5-1 and TRBJ2-2): KAGVTQTPRYLIKTRGQQVTLSCSPISGHRSVSWYQQTPGQGLQFLFEYFSETQRNKGNFPGRFSGRQFSNSRSEMNVSTLELGDSALYLCASSLTVYTGELFFGEGSRLTVL.